One sample yielded the 15 T cell receptor beta chains listed below, sequenced in a study of T-cell memory formation after mild COVID-19. TCRdb reprocessed the 5' RACE reads via MiXCR and lists one record per CDR3 protein. The table shows 350,000 or so distinct CDR3 sequences, with approximately 21% occurring only once. The source material was PBMCs or a T cell subset sorted from them (not recorded which). Source of these receptors: an adult woman who had mild COVID-19 (a few samples of this study predate the infection). Cell type and time point are not known.

Only a few counts were recorded for this clonotype. This rearrangement joins TRBV12-3 or TRBV12-4 to TRBJ1-5; TRBD1 matches at 7 bases. After removal of 3 bases from V and 9 bases from J, the junction contained 14 bases not matched to a gene. The CDR3 spans 16 residues. The CDR3 nucleotides read TGTGCCAGCAGTTTTGGAGACAGGGCTAACGGGCTGCCCCAGCATTTT. Translated, it gives CASSFGDRANGLPQHF.

V usage is TRBV27 and J usage is TRBJ2-7; D may correspond to TRBD1 or TRBD2 (5 bases each). Trimming shortened V by 5 bases and J by 2 bases, and 16 bases separated the two germline ends. CDR3 length equals 15 residues. Germline loops: CDR1 MNHEY, CDR2 SMNVEV (reference sequence). CDR3 bases: TGTGCCAGCAGTCCCGCCGGGACGGCCACCTACGAGCAGTACTTC. Protein: CASSPAGTATYEQYF.

The chain has TRBV6-2 or TRBV6-3 and TRBJ2-5, with D perhaps matching TRBD2 (6 bases). CDR1 MNHEY and CDR2 SVGEGT come from the germline V gene. V lost 7 bases, J lost 0 bases, and 15 bases lay in between. The CDR3 extends over 15 amino acids. The CDR3 sequence: CASKIGGANQETQYF. In DNA form, the CDR3 reads TGTGCCAGCAAGATTGGCGGGGCGAACCAAGAGACCCAGTACTTC.

This clonotype was counted between two and nine times. The chain is built from TRBV24-1 and TRBJ2-2, with no clear D. The germline V gene encodes CDR1 KGHDR and CDR2 SFDVKD. The CDR3 runs to 14 residues. V was pared by 0 bases and J by 5 bases, with 6 bases between. CDR3 region: CATSDLLGTGELFF. The DNA for the CDR3 is TGTGCCACCAGTGATTTGCTTGGGACCGGGGAGCTGTTTTTT.

This clonotype was recorded a few times. This rearrangement joins TRBV9 to TRBJ2-2; no firm D call. With 2 bases removed from V and 8 bases from J, the gap between germline ends came to 13 bases. Germline CDR1 is SGDLS and CDR2 is YYNGEE. This CDR3 region has 14 residues. CDR3 nucleotide sequence: TGTGCCAGCAGCGTCACCCAGTCAAGTGGGGAGCTGTTTTTT. Its translation: CASSVTQSSGELFF. The whole variable domain, remainder taken from reference TRBV9 and TRBJ2-2, is DSGVTQTPKHLITATGQRVTLRCSPRSGDLSVYWYQQSLDQGLQFLIQYYNGEERAKGNILERFSAQQFPDLHSELNLSSLELGDSALYFCASSVTQSSGELFFGEGSRLTVL.

This sequence joins TRBV5-1 and TRBJ2-3; no clear D. V dropped 2 bases and J dropped 5 bases, with 12 bases sitting between them. The CDR3 totals 14 residues. Germline-derived CDR1 and CDR2 are SGHRS and YFSETQ. The DNA of the CDR3 is TGCGCCAGCAGCTTTTCCGGCTCGGGAGATACGCAGTATTTT. Amino acid sequence: CASSFSGSGDTQYF.

The gene calls are TRBV5-4 and TRBJ2-3; TRBD2 agrees at 13 bases. Germline values: CDR1 SGHNT, CDR2 YYREEE (reference sequence). V lost 4 bases and J lost 3; bases outside the gene matches: 5. The CDR3 runs 16 residues. In DNA form, the CDR3 reads TGTGCCAGCAGCGGGGGGGGACTAGCGGGAACAGATACGCAGTATTTT. This encodes CASSGGGLAGTDTQYF.

The chain carries TRBV24-1 and TRBJ1-4; D remains ambiguous. Germline CDR1 KGHDR, CDR2 SFDVKD. Trimming shortened V by 5 bases and J by 7 bases, and 13 bases separated the two germline ends. The CDR3 length is 14 residues. The CDR3 nucleotides read TGTGCCACCAGTGGAGGCGGGTTGGGTGAAAAACTGTTTTTT. It specifies CATSGGGLGEKLFF.

DNA of the CDR3: TGTGCCAGCAGCTTAGCGCCGGACTGGGGCGAGCAGTACTTC. It yields the protein CASSLAPDWGEQYF. The chain links TRBV7-9 to TRBJ2-7; D may be TRBD2 (5 bases). The CDR3 is made up of 14 amino acids. With 0 bases removed from V and 6 bases from J, the gap between germline ends came to 12 bases. CDR1 is SEHNR and CDR2 is FQNEAQ in the germline V gene (reference sequence).

The gene calls are TRBV5-1 and TRBJ2-1, with 10 nucleotides matching TRBD1. The germline CDR1 and CDR2 sequences are SGHRS and YFSETQ. V lost 3 bases and J lost 8; bases outside the gene matches: 5. This CDR3 contains 14 residues. The CDR3 protein is CASSWGTGDDEQFF. Written as DNA, the CDR3 is TGCGCCAGCAGCTGGGGGACAGGGGACGATGAGCAGTTCTTC. Supplemented by reference TRBV5-1 and TRBJ2-1, the full variable domain reads KAGVTQTPRYLIKTRGQQVTLSCSPISGHRSVSWYQQTPGQGLQFLFEYFSETQRNKGNFPGRFSGRQFSNSRSEMNVSTLELGDSALYLCASSWGTGDDEQFFGPGTRLTVL.

J is TRBJ1-2 and V is TRBV11-2; no clear D gene. Germline CDR1 SGHAT, CDR2 FQNNGV. This CDR3 comprises 13 residues. Trimming cost V 5 bases and J 5 bases, with 12 bases left between them. The CDR3 protein is CASSPQERYGYTF. The CDR3 DNA sequence: TGTGCCAGCAGCCCCCAGGAGCGGTATGGCTACACCTTC.

This chain links TRBV20-1 with TRBJ1-1; D possibly corresponds to TRBD1 (6 bases). The CDR3 totals 12 residues. Germline V CDR1 and CDR2: DFQATT, SNEGSKA (reference sequence). V was cut by 7 bases and J by 1 base, with 10 bases left in between. The DNA of the CDR3 is TGCAGTGGATCGGGACAGAACACTGAAGCTTTCTTT. As protein: CSGSGQNTEAFF.

The chain joins TRBV5-5 to TRBJ1-2; D is possibly TRBD1 (6 bases). Germline assignment: CDR1 SGHKS and CDR2 YYEKEE (reference sequence). The CDR3 totals 14 residues. The germline V and J ends were trimmed by 2 bases and 2 bases, with 10 bases remaining between them. The CDR3 loop reads CASSFGGLNYGYTF. CDR3 DNA: TGTGCCAGCAGCTTTGGGGGGCTAAACTATGGCTACACCTTC.

This sequence joins TRBV7-8 and TRBJ2-7; D uncertain. Deletions cut 7 bases from V and 0 bases from J, with 13 bases between. The CDR3 runs to 14 residues. CDR1 is SGHVS and CDR2 is FQNEAQ in the germline V gene. CDR3 residues: CASTLTWTSYEQYF. CDR3 DNA sequence: TGTGCCAGCACCCTTACCTGGACCTCCTACGAGCAGTACTTC.

This clonotype turned up a few times. The chain is built from TRBV23-1 and TRBJ2-5; D is possibly TRBD1 (6 bases). TRBV23-1 belongs to the ORF category, with a function that is uncertain. Trimming removed 4 bases from V and 4 bases from J, with 16 bases in between. The CDR3 totals 15 residues. Here the CDR3 DNA reads TGCGCCAGCAGTCTTTACGACAGGCGACGAGAGACCCAGTACTTC. Translated: CASSLYDRRRETQYF.